This T cell receptor (beta chain) was observed in a study of blood T cells in healthy people across ages. Study-wide results and caveats: With naive T cell percentage, TCR beta diversity showed a strong correlation.

Next came a second PCR, run for roughly 6 to 11 cycles, which used a sample-barcoded 5' primer along with a J-beta primer mix. TCRdb itself ran the 5' RACE reads through MiXCR, one entry per CDR3 protein. This sample has 900,000 to 950,000 distinct CDR3 sequences, with roughly 29% found just once. Deletions cut 5 bases from V and 3 bases from J, with 11 bases between. In germline, CDR1 is SNHLY, CDR2 FYNNEI. CDR3 length: 13 amino acids. In its sample, this clonotype was seen a few times. Its matching antigen is unknown. This sample also belongs to another study, concerning T cells of mothers and their children. In that study: Random nucleotides (2-4) and sample barcodes were added by the M1S primer used in the second PCR.

Sequencing input: blood. This TCR derives from a woman between 40 and 50 years old in good health. The chain uses TRBV2 and TRBJ2-7; maybe TRBD1 (6 bases). The CDR3 DNA sequence: TGTGCCAGCAGTTCTGAGGGGGTCTACGAGCAGTACTTC. As protein: CASSSEGVYEQYF. The entire variable domain, with the rest obtained from reference TRBV2 and TRBJ2-7, is as follows: EPEVTQTPSHQVTQMGQEVILRCVPISNHLYFYWYRQILGQKVEFLVSFYNNEISEKSEIFDDQFSVERPDGSNFTLKIRSTKLEDSAMYFCASSSEGVYEQYFGPGTRLTVT.